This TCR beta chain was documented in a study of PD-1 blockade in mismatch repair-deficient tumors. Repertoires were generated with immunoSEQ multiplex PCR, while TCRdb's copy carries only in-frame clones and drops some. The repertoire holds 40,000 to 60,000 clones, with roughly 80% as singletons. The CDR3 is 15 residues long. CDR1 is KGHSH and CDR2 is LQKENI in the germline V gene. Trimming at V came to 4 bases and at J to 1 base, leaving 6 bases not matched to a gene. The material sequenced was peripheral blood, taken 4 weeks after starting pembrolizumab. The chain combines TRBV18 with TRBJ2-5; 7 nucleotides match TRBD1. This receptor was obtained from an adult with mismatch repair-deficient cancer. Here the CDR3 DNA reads TGTGCCAGCTCACGACCGGACAGGCCCCAAGAGACCCAGTACTTC. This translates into CASSRPDRPQETQYF.